This T cell receptor (beta chain) was captured by sequencing in a study of human T cells and chemical hapten exposure. Documented time point: healthy volunteer bleed at 6 weeks. Total RNA was isolated from unfractionated whole blood. TCRdb analysed the RACE reads with MiXCR anew, one entry per CDR3 protein. The data hold about 82,000 distinct CDR3 sequences, with 7% to 9% observed a single time. The CDR3 contains 15 residues. V was clipped by 5 bases and J by 4 bases; unmatched bases: 9. Germline CDR1 MNHEY, CDR2 SVGAGI. This receptor was obtained from a male donor in good health. Some clones in this sample may be carry-over from other donors' samples. The specimen sequenced was whole blood. The chain employs TRBV6-5 and TRBJ1-2, with 8 bases matching TRBD1. CDR3 DNA sequence: TGTGCCAGCAGTACCGGGCAGGGGGCTCTCTATGGCTACACCTTC. Protein: CASSTGQGALYGYTF.